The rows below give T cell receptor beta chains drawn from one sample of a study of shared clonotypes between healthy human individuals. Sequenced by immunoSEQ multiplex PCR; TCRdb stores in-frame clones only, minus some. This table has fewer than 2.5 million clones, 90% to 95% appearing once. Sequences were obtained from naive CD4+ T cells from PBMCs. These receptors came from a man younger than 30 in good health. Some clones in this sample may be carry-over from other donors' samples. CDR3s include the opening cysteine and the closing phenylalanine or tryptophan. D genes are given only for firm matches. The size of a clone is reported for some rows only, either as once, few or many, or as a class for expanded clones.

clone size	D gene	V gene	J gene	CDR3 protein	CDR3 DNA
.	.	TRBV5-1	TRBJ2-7	CASTGLSGSYEQYF	TGCGCCAGCACTGGTTTGTCAGGGTCCTACGAGCAGTACTTC
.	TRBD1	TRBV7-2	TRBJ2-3	CASSYFITGGGSTDTQYF	TGTGCCAGCAGCTACTTCATTACAGGGGGCGGTAGCACAGATACGCAGTATTTT
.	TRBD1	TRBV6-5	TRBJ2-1	CASGNRGFSYNEQFF	TGTGCCAGCGGCAACAGGGGTTTCTCCTACAATGAGCAGTTCTTC
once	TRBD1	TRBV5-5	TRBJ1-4	CASSPTGGVNEKLFF	TGTGCCAGCAGCCCTACAGGGGGCGTTAATGAAAAACTGTTTTTT
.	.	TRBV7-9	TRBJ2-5	CASSLVTGFQETQYF	TGTGCCAGCAGCTTAGTTACGGGGTTCCAAGAGACCCAGTACTTC
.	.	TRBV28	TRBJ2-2	CASSLTLAGELFF	TGTGCCAGCAGTCTCACCCTCGCCGGGGAGCTGTTTTTT
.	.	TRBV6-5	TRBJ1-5	CASSYYTENQPQHF	TGTGCCAGCAGTTACTACACAGAGAATCAGCCCCAGCATTTT
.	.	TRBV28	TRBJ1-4	CASSIRDNEKLFF	TGTGCCAGCAGTATCCGGGACAATGAAAAACTGTTTTTT
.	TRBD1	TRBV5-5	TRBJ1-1	CASRDLGGGEAEAFF	TGTGCCAGCAGGGACCTAGGGGGCGGGGAGGCTGAAGCTTTCTTT
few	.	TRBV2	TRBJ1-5	CASRREQGDQPQHF	TGTGCCAGCAGGCGCGAACAGGGAGATCAGCCCCAGCATTTT
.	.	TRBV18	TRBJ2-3	CASSPPADTQYF	TGTGCCAGCTCCCCTCCAGCAGATACGCAGTATTTT
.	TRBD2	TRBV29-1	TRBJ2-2	CSVGSWRETSGRAGELFF	TGCAGCGTTGGGTCTTGGAGGGAGACTAGCGGGAGGGCCGGGGAGCTGTTTTTT
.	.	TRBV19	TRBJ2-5	CASSIAGVKKETQYF	TGTGCCAGTAGTATAGCGGGAGTTAAAAAAGAGACCCAGTACTTC
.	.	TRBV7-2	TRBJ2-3	CASSLIGIVDTQYF	TGTGCCAGCAGCTTAATAGGGATCGTAGATACGCAGTATTTT
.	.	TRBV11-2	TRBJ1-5	CASSLAGQGNWPQHF	TGTGCCAGCAGCTTAGCAGGTCAGGGAAATTGGCCCCAGCATTTT
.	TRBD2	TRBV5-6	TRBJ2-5	CASSLLAGGPGETQYF	TGTGCCAGCAGCTTGCTAGCGGGAGGGCCTGGGGAGACCCAGTACTTC
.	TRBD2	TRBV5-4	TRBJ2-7	CASSSQTSGVYEQYF	TGTGCCAGCAGCTCGCAGACTAGCGGGGTCTACGAGCAGTACTTC
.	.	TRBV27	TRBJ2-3	CASSRWERSTDTQYF	TGTGCCAGCAGTAGGTGGGAGCGGAGCACAGATACGCAGTATTTT
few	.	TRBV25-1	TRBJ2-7	CASSHSPYEQYF	TGTGCCAGCAGCCACAGCCCCTACGAGCAGTACTTC
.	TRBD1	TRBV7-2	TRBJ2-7	CASSFNRGLNEQYF	TGTGCCAGCAGCTTCAACAGGGGGCTCAACGAGCAGTACTTC
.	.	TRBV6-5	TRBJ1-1	CASSYSGGREAFF	TGTGCCAGCAGTTACTCGGGAGGGCGGGAAGCTTTCTTT
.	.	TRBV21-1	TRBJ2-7	CASSKPLGLQPLSSYEQYF	TGTGCCAGCAGCAAACCCCTCGGACTTCAACCCCTTAGCTCCTACGAGCAGTACTTC
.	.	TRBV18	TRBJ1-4	CASSDRRNEKLFF	TGTGCCAGCTCCGACAGACGTAATGAAAAACTGTTTTTT
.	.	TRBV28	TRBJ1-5	CASSFVGLDQPQHF	TGTGCCAGCAGTTTTGTCGGGCTGGATCAGCCCCAGCATTTT
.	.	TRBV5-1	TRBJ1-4	CASSLGGETGAKLFF	TGCGCCAGCAGCTTGGGTGGGGAGACGGGTGCAAAACTGTTTTTT
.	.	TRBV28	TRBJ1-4	CARPRVLGEKLFF	TGTGCCCGTCCCCGGGTCCTGGGGGAAAAACTGTTTTTT
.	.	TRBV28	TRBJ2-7	CASTGPRRSPYEQYF	TGTGCCAGCACCGGCCCCCGGAGGAGTCCCTACGAGCAGTACTTC
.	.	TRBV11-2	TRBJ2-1	CASSLYRDSRLEQFF	TGTGCCAGCAGCTTATATCGGGACTCCCGTCTTGAGCAGTTCTTC
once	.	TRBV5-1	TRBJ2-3	CASSSSAFTDTQYF	TGCGCCAGCAGTTCGAGTGCATTTACAGATACGCAGTATTTT